The subject of this entry is one TCR beta chain. The target antigen is unknown. This entry belongs to a study of shared clonotypes between healthy human individuals. TCRdb's copy holds only in-frame clones and misses some; the assay was immunoSEQ multiplex PCR. The sample consists of a few hundred thousand clones, approximately 65% of them appearing once. Overall study findings and caveats: Unshared clonotypes carried lower generation probabilities than those common to all four donors.

V was shortened by 5 bases and J by 4 bases, with 18 bases between the two germline ends. CDR1 and CDR2 (germline): SEHNR, FQNEAQ (reference sequence). CDR3 size: 16 residues. This receptor was taken from a man aged 30-40 years in good health. The V and J genes are TRBV7-9 and TRBJ2-1; D unclear. Sequencing was carried out using memory CD4+ T cells sorted from blood. Subset in this sample: CD45RA-negative fraction. The CDR3 coding sequence is TGTGCCAGCAGCCCCTCAGCGAGAAATAAATACAATGAGCAGTTCTTC. Its protein product is CASSPSARNKYNEQFF. The entire variable domain, with the rest obtained from reference TRBV7-9 and TRBJ2-1, is as follows: DTGVSQNPRHKITKRGQNVTFRCDPISEHNRLYWYRQTLGQGPEFLTYFQNEAQLEKSRLLSDRFSAERPKGSFSTLEIQRTEQGDSAMYLCASSPSARNKYNEQFFGPGTRLTVL.